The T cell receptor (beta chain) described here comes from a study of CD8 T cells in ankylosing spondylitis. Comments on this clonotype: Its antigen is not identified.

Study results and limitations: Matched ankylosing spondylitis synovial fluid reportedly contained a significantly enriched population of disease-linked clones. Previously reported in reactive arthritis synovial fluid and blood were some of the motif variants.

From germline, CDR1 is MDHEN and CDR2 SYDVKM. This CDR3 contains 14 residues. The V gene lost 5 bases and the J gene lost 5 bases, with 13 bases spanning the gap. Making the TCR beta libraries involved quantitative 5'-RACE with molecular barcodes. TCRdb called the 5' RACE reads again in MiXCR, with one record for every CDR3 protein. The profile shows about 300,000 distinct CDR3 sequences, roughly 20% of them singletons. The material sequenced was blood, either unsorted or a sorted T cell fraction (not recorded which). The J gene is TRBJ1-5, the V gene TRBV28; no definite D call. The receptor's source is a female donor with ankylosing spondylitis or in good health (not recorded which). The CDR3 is CASSVTVIHQPQHF. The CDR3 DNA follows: TGTGCCAGCAGTGTCACAGTTATCCATCAGCCCCAGCATTTT.